The subject of this entry is one T cell receptor beta chain. Its target is not known. TCRdb fed the PCR reads into MiXCR, producing one record per CDR3 protein. The sample lists 100,000 or so distinct CDR3 sequences, roughly 38% seen once, with around 3.8% in the top ten. Germline V lookup: CDR1 MGHRA, CDR2 YSYEKL. Between the trimmed V and J ends, which lost 0 bases and 0 bases, there was a span of 7 bases. This CDR3 has 15 amino acids. The entry originates in a study of molecular identifiers for immune sequencing clone quantification. The study, taken as a whole, reports: The study found clones above 20 RNA copies held over 99% of effector molecules and under 1% in naive cells.

The sequenced sample was naive CD8+ T cells from blood, with Jurkat cell RNA spiked in. As to subset: FACS-sorted CD8+CD4-CCR7+CD45RA+ naive T cells. V is TRBV4-1 and J is TRBJ2-3; D unresolved. The TCR comes from a human donor in good health. Some libraries in this study had Jurkat cell RNA spiked in. The CDR3 spells CASSQDQTSTDTQYF. For the CDR3, the DNA is TGCGCCAGCAGCCAAGATCAGACTAGCACAGATACGCAGTATTTT.